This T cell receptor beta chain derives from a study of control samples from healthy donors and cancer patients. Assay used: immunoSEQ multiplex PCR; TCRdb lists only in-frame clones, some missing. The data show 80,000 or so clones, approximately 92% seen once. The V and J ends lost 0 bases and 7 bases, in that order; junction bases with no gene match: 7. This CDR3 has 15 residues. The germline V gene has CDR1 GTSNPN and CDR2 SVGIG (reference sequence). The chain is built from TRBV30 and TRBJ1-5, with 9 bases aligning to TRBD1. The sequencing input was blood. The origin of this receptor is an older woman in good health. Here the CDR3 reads CAWSVGTGLGQPQHF. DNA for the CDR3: TGTGCCTGGAGTGTCGGGACAGGGTTAGGCCAGCCCCAGCATTTT.